This T cell receptor beta chain was documented in a study of T cell responses to AZD1222 COVID-19 vaccine. Findings of the study overall: At baseline, just a handful of AZD1222 recipients tested seropositive. Females made up more of the donors, who were largely white British, and clonal diversity may have come out too low.

The protocol was immunoSEQ multiplex PCR, while the TCRdb copy is restricted to in-frame clones and leaves out a portion. This table holds 100,000 to 140,000 clones, about 90% found once. V was clipped by 0 bases and J by 3 bases, with 18 bases between them. The germline gives CDR1 MNHNS, CDR2 SASEGT. The CDR3 is 17 residues long. For this clone: The target antigen is unknown.

The chain couples TRBV6-1 to TRBJ2-7; tentative D call: TRBD1 (5 bases). The material was peripheral blood, obtained 28 days after the second AZD1222 dose. The TCR sequence derives from an adult who received the AZD1222 COVID-19 vaccine. CDR3 bases: TGTGCCAGCAGTGAAGCGCACTGGGCAGGGATCTTCTACGAGCAGTACTTC. The encoded protein is CASSEAHWAGIFYEQYF.